Included here is one TCR beta chain sequence, with context. The clone's antigen remains unknown. Within one base of it there is no much larger clone, and no base qualities were kept. These data belong to a study of human T cells and chemical hapten exposure (dated by TCRdb to about 2021). Background for the entire study: For sensitization, 2% DPC in acetone was applied to a roughly 2 cm by roughly 2 cm area of upper inner arm skin. Weekly therapeutic DPC doses were additionally applied to the scalp of patients throughout the roughly 26-week study period. Patch tests used Finn chambers with 0.01% DPC on the upper back, scored after 6 days by International Contact Dermatitis Research Group standards. The mostly female patient cohort included alopecia areata with under or over 50% scalp involvement, alopecia totalis and alopecia universalis. Libraries were pooled for sequencing, and per-sample TCR yields varied mainly because of small differences in library volumes within the pool. In alopecia patients, the study followed how the peripheral blood TCR repertoire changed in vivo over primary and secondary sensitization to diphenylcyclopropenone (DPC), a hapten. Blood samples were taken from patients before sensitization (week 0) and at 2, 6 and about 24 weeks after DPC sensitization. Blood for TCR sequencing was provided by twenty-nine alopecia patients at one to four time points (pre-sensitization, 2, 6 and 24 weeks). Results the study describes overall, beyond this receptor: Because every patient had alopecia, a presumed autoimmune disease, the patients' immune response might differ from that of healthy individuals. After repeated subsampling, the strength of the expansion versus patch-test correlation and the threshold at which it became significant changed. DPC sensitization did not change how many TCRs were above 1 in 1000 frequency, and no evidence was found of alterations in global repertoire structure. Patch test score was positively correlated with the number of PT1 expanded TCRs, with significance at thresholds 8, 16 and 32 but not at 4. Expanded TCRs formed significantly more large CDR3 similarity clusters than pre-sensitization or healthy control sets, consistent with antigen-driven responses.

The protocol used for the library was RACE. The sequencer listed for this sample is NextSeq 500. Library preparation attached unique molecular identifiers to individual cDNA molecules for quantitative, reproducible TCR counting. From each blood RNA sample, both TCR alpha and TCR beta chains were sequenced. The original methods were these. Samples had a median of about 90,000 TCRs, with a range from about 23,224 to 690,600. The Decombinator software suite was used to annotate V, J and CDR3 in the TCR reads. To make PS versus PT1 abundance plots, every sample was subsampled to the same number of TCRs (28,000). TCRs were defined as expanded if absent before sensitization and observed at least eight times at the 2-week time point. In TCRdb, the public reads were trimmed at Q25 with fastp and aligned with MiXCR, with productive beta chains retained. Rows merge per CDR3 protein into single entries with the most common DNA and genes. The V and J calls were determined by TCRdb, not by the authors. Counted in this sample were about 340,000 distinct CDR3 sequences; approximately 6.9% of them appeared once. The ten largest clonotypes hold less than 10% of the sample.

Interpreted using the paper, the time point label stands for: patch test 1, 2 weeks after DPC sensitization. The treatment or condition label for this specimen denotes: therapeutic diphenylcyclopropenone sensitization with weekly scalp DPC. At every patch-test visit, the blood draw took place before the patch test was put on. To be eligible, patients had to be aged 18 to 70, diagnosed with alopecia and judged suitable for DPC therapy, while pregnant patients were excluded. Unfractionated whole blood was collected in Tempus Blood RNA tubes, and total RNA was extracted from that blood. The CDR3 measures 12 amino acids from cysteine to phenylalanine. Solely the CDR3 DNA is kept, with 36 bases framed from the first base. CDR1 LGHNA and CDR2 YNFKEQ were looked up in the germline V gene. Trimming takes 1 base from V and 8 bases from J, and the germline ends sit 8 bases apart.

This specimen was whole blood, taken in connection with sensitization to the hapten diphenylcyclopropenone (DPC). Recombination connected TRBV4-2 to TRBJ1-1, with the D gene uncertain. This TCR derives from a woman aged 18 to 35 with alopecia areata. Some clones in this sample may be carry-over from other donors' samples. Here is the DNA: TGTGCCAGCAGCCAAGTCGTGGGGGAAGCTTTCTTT. This is translated as CASSQVVGEAFF.